Shown below are 17 T cell receptor beta chains from a single sample sequenced in a study of tumor and adjacent non-tumor tissue in lung cancer. This sample's RNA came from whole unsorted tissue. More than 3 cm separated this lung sample from the edge of the tumor. Three rounds of nested PCR, following a modified ARM-PCR protocol, produced the TCRbeta library. TCRdb ran MiXCR on the multiplex PCR reads and lists one entry per CDR3 protein. The sample shows 47,000 or so distinct CDR3 sequences, less than 70% of them seen only once. The sequenced material came from distant non-tumor lung tissue. All receptors come from a woman in her seventies with non-small cell lung cancer.

This clonotype was seen once. The rearrangement joins TRBV12-3 or TRBV12-4 to TRBJ2-2; D unclear. CDR3 size: 15 residues. V lost 5 bases to trimming and J lost 6 bases, with 16 bases between them. Written as DNA, the CDR3 is TGTGCCAGCAGTGACAAAACTTACCTCTCCGGGGAGCTGTTTTTT. This codes for CASSDKTYLSGELFF.

Note on this clonotype: One junction end does not reproduce the germline sequence, and a read error may be involved. The chain joins TRBV10-2 to TRBJ1-1; D possibly corresponds to TRBD1 (5 bases). Germline CDR1 reads WSHSY; CDR2 reads SAAADI. The CDR3 length is 15 residues. This CDR3 reads CASSERSTLDTEAFF. The CDR3 DNA reads TGCGCCAGCAGTGAGCGGAGCACTCTGGACACTGAAGCCTTCTTT.

This clonotype came up many times. The gene calls are TRBV11-2 and TRBJ2-1; 14 nucleotides match TRBD2. This CDR3 is built from 15 residues. The V gene end was trimmed by 5 bases and the J gene end by 8 bases; junction bases not matched to a gene: 5. Looked up from germline, CDR1 is SGHAT and CDR2 is FQNNGV. CDR3 amino acids: CASSGTSGSLDEQFF. The CDR3 region has the DNA TGTGCCAGCAGCGGGACTAGCGGGAGTCTGGATGAGCAGTTCTTC.

In the case of this clonotype: A much larger clone lies a single base off, so this may be a read error. V usage is TRBV20-1 and J usage is TRBJ2-4; TRBD1 aligns across 7 bases. The junction had 7 bases not matched to a gene; V was cut back by 2 bases and J by 6 bases. The germline CDR1 and CDR2 sequences are DFQATT and SNEGSKA (reference sequence). This CDR3 spans 14 amino acids. CDR3 residues: CSARTRTGGNIQYF. CDR3 DNA: TGCAGTGCTAGAACGAGGACAGGAGGAAACATTCAGTACTTC.

This chain connects TRBV5-1 to TRBJ2-3; 7 nucleotides match TRBD2. Germline CDR1 reads SGHRS; CDR2 reads YFSETQ. The ends lost 3 bases at V and 2 bases at J; junction bases unmatched: 12. The CDR3 contains 17 residues. As DNA, the CDR3 is TGCGCCAGCAGCTCCTCCGCGACTAGCTCTAACACAGATACGCAGTATTTT. It yields the protein CASSSSATSSNTDTQYF.

This clonotype was detected a few times. A much larger clonotype is one base distant, so this may be a read error. The chain joins TRBV20-1 to TRBJ2-3, with D perhaps matching TRBD2 (6 bases). Trimming took off 4 bases at V and 6 bases at J, with 17 bases between the two ends. Germline V gene data show CDR1 as DFQATT and CDR2 as SNEGSKA (reference sequence). This CDR3 has 14 amino acids. The CDR3 protein is CSANGGMGVDTQYF. In DNA form, the CDR3 reads TGCAGTGCTAATGGGGGGATGGGGGTGGATACGCAGTATTTT.

This clonotype was counted between two and nine times. The chain couples TRBV7-9 to TRBJ2-1; tentatively, D is TRBD2 (6 bases). This CDR3 spans 13 amino acids. Germline CDR1 reads SEHNR; CDR2 reads FQNEAQ (reference sequence). DNA of the CDR3: TGTTCGACTAGTAACAAAGGGTTGTGTGAGCAGTTCTTC. Its protein product is CSTSNKGLCEQFF.

Of note for this clonotype: An end of the junction differs from the germline gene, which may be a read error. The rearrangement links TRBV7-9 to TRBJ1-2; no reliable D call. CDR3 length: 15 residues. Germline V gene lookup returns CDR1 SEHNR and CDR2 FQNEAQ (reference sequence). CDR3 coding DNA: TGTGCCAGCAGCCGGAAGAACCCGGCTATCTATGTCTACACCTTC. Translation: CASSRKNPAIYVYTF.

This clonotype was counted ten times or more. The genes are TRBV20-1 and TRBJ1-5; no firm D call. The length of the CDR3 is 15 residues. V lost 1 base, J lost 0 bases, and 10 bases lay in between. Germline loops: CDR1 DFQATT, CDR2 SNEGSKA (reference sequence). The CDR3 spells CSARGSSYSNQPQHF. The CDR3 region has the DNA TGCAGTGCTAGAGGTTCGTCTTATAGCAATCAGCCCCAGCATTTT.

A note on this clonotype: One end of the junction fails to match germline, which may point to a read error. The chain has TRBV29-1 and TRBJ2-2, with D tentatively TRBD1 or TRBD2 (5 bases each). This CDR3 region has 16 residues. Germline lookup yields CDR1 SQVTM and CDR2 ANQGSEA. CDR3 sequence: CRVDMGETSFGGELFF. In DNA form, the CDR3 reads TGCAGGGTTGACATGGGGGAGACCTCTTTCGGCGGGGAGCTGTTTTTT.

This clonotype was observed a single time. V and J are TRBV6-5 and TRBJ2-2, with 8 nucleotides matching TRBD1. Germline CDR1 reads MNHEY; CDR2 reads SVGAGI. The V and J ends lost 6 bases and 6 bases, in that order; junction bases with no gene match: 9. The CDR3 totals 15 residues. The CDR3 DNA is TGTGCCAGCAGCCGAGGACAGGGAGTCTCCGGGGAGCTGTTTTTT. It codes for CASSRGQGVSGELFF.

This clonotype was counted ten times or more. This chain joins TRBV6-1 and TRBJ2-1, with D perhaps assigned TRBD1 or TRBD2 (5 bases each). CDR1 MNHNS and CDR2 SASEGT come from the germline V gene. The length of the CDR3 is 17 residues. Trimming removed 3 bases from V and 4 bases from J, with 19 bases in between. CDR3 sequence reads: CASSDFTGTKLYNEQFF. The CDR3 nucleotides are TGTGCCAGCAGTGACTTTACGGGGACGAAACTTTACAATGAGCAGTTCTTC.

Comments on this clonotype: The final CDR3 position lacks the conserved phenylalanine or tryptophan, pointing to a likely read error. The DNA is omitted, as the CDR3 cannot be located on it reliably, and the CDR3 follows TCRdb's listing. J is TRBJ2-3 and V is TRBV5-4; the D call of TRBD1 is as the table states it, not checked on the DNA. Germline V gives CDR1 SGHNT, CDR2 YYREEE (reference sequence). The CDR3 adds up to 15 amino acids, both ends counted. CDR3 amino acids: CASSAGRRSTDTQYS.

Note on this clonotype: A read error may be the cause here, since a much bigger clone is one base away. The chain recombines TRBV30 with TRBJ1-5, with D tentatively TRBD1 (7 bases). The end of the DNA fits TRBJ2-3 better, so the J call may be wrong. This CDR3 has 14 amino acids. CDR1 and CDR2 (germline): GTSNPN, SVGIG (reference sequence). CDR3 sequence: CAWSRQGGNQPQYF. The CDR3 DNA reads TGTGCCTGGAGTCGACAGGGAGGCAATCAGCCCCAGTATTTT.

This chain joins TRBV29-1 and TRBJ1-1, with D tentatively TRBD1 (5 bases). This CDR3 is 14 amino acids long. The germline CDR1 and CDR2 sequences are SQVTM and ANQGSEA. The germline V and J ends were trimmed by 8 bases and 6 bases, with 22 bases remaining between them. The CDR3 sequence: CSSNLGPSNAEAFF. The CDR3, as DNA: TGCAGCTCAAACTTGGGGCCCTCCAATGCTGAAGCTTTCTTT. The entire variable domain, with the rest obtained from reference TRBV29-1 and TRBJ1-1, is as follows: SAVISQKPSRDICQRGTSLTIQCQVDSQVTMMFWYRQQPGQSLTLIATANQGSEATYESGFVIDKFPISRPNLTFSTLTVSNMSPEDSSIYLCSSNLGPSNAEAFFGQGTRLTVV.

Points on this clonotype: This CDR3 is missing its conserved last phenylalanine or tryptophan, likely due to a read error. V gene TRBV6-6 combines with J gene TRBJ2-7; D is ambiguous. CDR3 size: 12 residues. V was clipped by 4 bases and J by 0 bases, with 4 bases between them. The germline gives CDR1 MNHNY, CDR2 SVGAGI (reference sequence). CDR3 residues: CASSFDSYEQYS. CDR3 coding DNA: TGTGCCAGCAGTTTCGACTCCTACGAGCAGTACTCC.

On this clonotype: A read error may produce the germline difference seen at one junction end. The chain joins TRBV10-3 to TRBJ1-2, with D perhaps matching TRBD1 (5 bases). Looked up from germline, CDR1 is ENHRY and CDR2 is SYGVKD. This CDR3 region has 14 residues. This chain's CDR3 is CASHPGQNNYGYNF. The DNA of the CDR3 is TGTGCCTCCCATCCGGGGCAAAATAACTATGGCTACAACTTC.